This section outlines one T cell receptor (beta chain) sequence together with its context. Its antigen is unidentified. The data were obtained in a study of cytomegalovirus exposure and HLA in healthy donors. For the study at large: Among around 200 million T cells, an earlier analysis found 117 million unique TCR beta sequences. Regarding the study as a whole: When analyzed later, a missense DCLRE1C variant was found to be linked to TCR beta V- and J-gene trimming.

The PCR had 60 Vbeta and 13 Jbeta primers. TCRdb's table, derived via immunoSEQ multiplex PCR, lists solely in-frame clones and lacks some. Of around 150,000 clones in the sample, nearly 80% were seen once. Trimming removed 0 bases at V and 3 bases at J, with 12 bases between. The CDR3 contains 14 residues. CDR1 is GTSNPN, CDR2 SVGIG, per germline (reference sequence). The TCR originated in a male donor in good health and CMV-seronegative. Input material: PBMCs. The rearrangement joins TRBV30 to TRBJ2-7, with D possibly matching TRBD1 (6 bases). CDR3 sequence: CAWSVPNRVYEQYF. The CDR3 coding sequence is TGTGCCTGGAGTGTACCCAACAGGGTCTACGAGCAGTACTTC.